These T cell receptor beta chains were read from a single sample in a study of T-cell reconstitution after alpha-beta-depleted transplantation in children. TCRdb reprocessed the PCR reads via MiXCR and lists one record per CDR3 protein. The table records around 600,000 distinct CDR3 sequences, 16% of them present only once. Here the sequenced sample was PBMCs from the stem cell graft donor, taken from the stem cell graft. The source is a human donor who donated a stem cell graft to a child with acute myeloid leukemia. CDR3s include the opening cysteine and the closing phenylalanine or tryptophan. Each record gives: clone size, J gene, V gene, D gene, CDR3 DNA, CDR3 protein. A D gene is named only where the DNA matches it firmly. The size of a clone is reported for some rows only, either as once, few or many, or as a class for expanded clones.

clone_size: -
j_call: TRBJ1-6
v_call: TRBV3-1
d_call: -
cdr3_nt: TGTGCCAGCAGCCTCCACGGGGAGTGGATTTCCCTCCACTTT
cdr3_aa: CASSLHGEWISLHF

clone_size: few
j_call: TRBJ2-1
v_call: TRBV12-3/TRBV12-4
d_call: TRBD2
cdr3_nt: TGTGCCAGCAGTTTAATAGCGGGGGGGCGGGAGCAGTTCTTC
cdr3_aa: CASSLIAGGREQFF

clone_size: many
j_call: TRBJ1-2
v_call: TRBV20-1
d_call: -
cdr3_nt: TGCAGTGCTAGACCAACGAACTATGGCTACACCTTC
cdr3_aa: CSARPTNYGYTF

clone_size: few
j_call: TRBJ1-4
v_call: TRBV25-1
d_call: TRBD1
cdr3_nt: TGTGCCAGCGGAGACAGGGGCCAGGAAAAACTGTTTTTT
cdr3_aa: CASGDRGQEKLFF

clone_size: many
j_call: TRBJ2-1
v_call: TRBV15
d_call: -
cdr3_nt: TGTGCCACCACTTCCCAGGACAGTAATTACAATGAGCAGTTCTTC
cdr3_aa: CATTSQDSNYNEQFF

clone_size: few
j_call: TRBJ1-6
v_call: TRBV7-2
d_call: -
cdr3_nt: TGTGCCAGCAGCTTAGCTTTGCAGGGTATTGCACCCCTCCACTTT
cdr3_aa: CASSLALQGIAPLHF

clone_size: -
j_call: TRBJ2-3
v_call: TRBV5-1
d_call: TRBD2
cdr3_nt: TGCGCCAGCAGCTTGGCGGGACTAGAGACAGATACGCAGTATTTT
cdr3_aa: CASSLAGLETDTQYF

clone_size: -
j_call: TRBJ2-7
v_call: TRBV6-2/TRBV6-3
d_call: -
cdr3_nt: TGTGCCAGCAGTCGCGTAGACACCTACGAGCAGTACTTC
cdr3_aa: CASSRVDTYEQYF

clone_size: -
j_call: TRBJ2-1
v_call: TRBV7-2
d_call: -
cdr3_nt: TGTGCCAGCAGCTTACAAGCTATTTACAATGAGCAGTTCTTC
cdr3_aa: CASSLQAIYNEQFF

clone_size: -
j_call: TRBJ2-2
v_call: TRBV5-5
d_call: -
cdr3_nt: TGTGCCAGCAGCGCCGTCAGGGGAAGTGGCACCGGGGAGCTGTTTTTT
cdr3_aa: CASSAVRGSGTGELFF

clone_size: -
j_call: TRBJ2-7
v_call: TRBV16
d_call: TRBD1
cdr3_nt: TGTGCCAGCAGCCATTATGGGACAGGGGTGTTTTACGAGCAGTACTTC
cdr3_aa: CASSHYGTGVFYEQYF

clone_size: -
j_call: TRBJ2-1
v_call: TRBV14
d_call: TRBD2
cdr3_nt: TGTGCCAGCAGCCATTCCCGACTAGCGGGGGGTGTAATAAATGAGCAGTTCTTC
cdr3_aa: CASSHSRLAGGVINEQFF

clone_size: -
j_call: TRBJ2-7
v_call: TRBV12-3/TRBV12-4
d_call: -
cdr3_nt: TGTGCCAGCAGCCCCGCACACGAGCAGTACTTC
cdr3_aa: CASSPAHEQYF

clone_size: many
j_call: TRBJ2-7
v_call: TRBV7-9
d_call: -
cdr3_nt: TGTGCCAGCAGCGCCGGGGACGGAACCTACGAGCAGTACTTC
cdr3_aa: CASSAGDGTYEQYF

clone_size: many
j_call: TRBJ2-3
v_call: TRBV29-1
d_call: TRBD2
cdr3_nt: TGCAGCGTGCGGACTAGCGGGTCCCCAGATACGCAGTATTTT
cdr3_aa: CSVRTSGSPDTQYF

clone_size: many
j_call: TRBJ1-1
v_call: TRBV20-1
d_call: TRBD1
cdr3_nt: TGCAGTGCGCAGGGGGCGTGGACTGAAGCTTTCTTT
cdr3_aa: CSAQGAWTEAFF

clone_size: -
j_call: TRBJ1-1
v_call: TRBV11-2
d_call: TRBD1
cdr3_nt: TGTGCCAGCAGCTTAGTCGAGACAGGGGGTCCCGGAGCTTTCTTT
cdr3_aa: CASSLVETGGPGAFF

clone_size: few
j_call: TRBJ1-1
v_call: TRBV3-1
d_call: -
cdr3_nt: TGTGCCAGCAGCCGGGTGGGTCAGGGCGACACTGAAGCTTTCTTT
cdr3_aa: CASSRVGQGDTEAFF

clone_size: many
j_call: TRBJ1-5
v_call: TRBV29-1
d_call: -
cdr3_nt: TGCAGCGTTGTGACTAGCAATCAGCCCCAGCATTTT
cdr3_aa: CSVVTSNQPQHF

clone_size: -
j_call: TRBJ2-6
v_call: TRBV4-1
d_call: -
cdr3_nt: TGCGCCAGCAGTACGACCGGACCTCCTGGGGCCAACGTCCTGACTTTC
cdr3_aa: CASSTTGPPGANVLTF

clone_size: once
j_call: TRBJ1-4
v_call: TRBV5-1
d_call: -
cdr3_nt: TGCGCCAGCAGCTTGGACAGGTTTAATGAAAAACTGTTTTTT
cdr3_aa: CASSLDRFNEKLFF

clone_size: -
j_call: TRBJ2-1
v_call: TRBV2
d_call: TRBD1
cdr3_nt: TGTGCCAGCAGAGACGGGACAGACTACAATGAGCAGTTCTTC
cdr3_aa: CASRDGTDYNEQFF

clone_size: few
j_call: TRBJ2-6
v_call: TRBV7-2
d_call: -
cdr3_nt: TGTGCCAGCAGCCCAGCGCGGTCTGGGGCCAACGTCCTGACTTTC
cdr3_aa: CASSPARSGANVLTF

clone_size: many
j_call: TRBJ1-2
v_call: TRBV20-1
d_call: TRBD1
cdr3_nt: TGCAGTGCACCCACAGGGGAGGAGTATGGCTACACCTTC
cdr3_aa: CSAPTGEEYGYTF

clone_size: -
j_call: TRBJ1-1
v_call: TRBV12-3/TRBV12-4
d_call: -
cdr3_nt: TGTGCCAGCAACTCCCAGGGTTACGTGAACACTGAAGCTTTCTTT
cdr3_aa: CASNSQGYVNTEAFF

clone_size: few
j_call: TRBJ2-1
v_call: TRBV20-1
d_call: -
cdr3_nt: TGCAGTGCTAGAGAGTCGTCAGTTCCCTACAATGAGCAGTTCTTC
cdr3_aa: CSARESSVPYNEQFF

clone_size: -
j_call: TRBJ2-7
v_call: TRBV25-1
d_call: TRBD1
cdr3_nt: TGTGCCAGCAGTGATTTTTACCGGGACAGCCGCTACGAGCAGTACTTC
cdr3_aa: CASSDFYRDSRYEQYF

clone_size: -
j_call: TRBJ2-1
v_call: TRBV7-9
d_call: TRBD2
cdr3_nt: TGTGCCAGCAGCTTAGGCTCGGGGGGGAGCTCCTACAATGAGCAGTTCTTC
cdr3_aa: CASSLGSGGSSYNEQFF

clone_size: many
j_call: TRBJ1-6
v_call: TRBV20-1
d_call: -
cdr3_nt: TGCAGTGCTCCGACCGACTCCTATAATTCACCCCTCCACTTT
cdr3_aa: CSAPTDSYNSPLHF